This T cell receptor (beta chain) is from a study of CD8 T cells in Susac syndrome. CD8+ and CD4+ T cells from blood underwent TCR beta sequencing. FACS enriched CD8+ TEMRA cells, while bulk CD8+ and CD4+ were negatively isolated. After extraction with the RNeasy kit, about 0.45 to 1 ug of the RNA was reverse transcribed using random hexamers. TCR beta CDR3 was amplified by immunoSEQ multiplex PCR. This amplification extended across 54 Vbeta and 13 Jbeta segments. TCRdb processed the immunoSEQ multiplex PCR reads anew with MiXCR; each CDR3 protein has one entry. Of about 22,000 distinct CDR3 sequences in the sample, around 94% were seen once. Trimming took 3 bases from V and 1 from J; bases not matched to a gene: 11. This CDR3 has 17 amino acids. The germline gives CDR1 SGHRS, CDR2 YFSETQ.

The sample was CD8+ T cells from PBMCs. The origin of this receptor is a human donor in good health. The chain employs TRBV5-1 and TRBJ1-2; the match to TRBD1 covers 8 bases. CDR3 sequence (DNA): TGCGCCAGCAGCTCCGGGACAGGAGCCCCTATTAACTATGGCTACACCTTC. This codes for CASSSGTGAPINYGYTF.